Only a few counts were recorded for the clone carrying this T cell receptor (beta chain). The CDR3 consists of 14 residues. Germline values: CDR1 KGHSH, CDR2 LQKENI. The J segment lost 9 bases and the V segment lost 8 bases, leaving 8 bases of the junction unmatched. Generated by immunoSEQ multiplex PCR, the TCRdb table keeps only in-frame clones and is missing some. This sample has roughly 43,000 clones; about 80% occur once, and the top ten carry less than 25%. These data come from a study of blood T cell repertoires in COVID-19. The gene calls are TRBV18 and TRBJ2-1; 12 bases map to TRBD2. The sample consisted of peripheral blood. The sequence was collected from an older woman with acute or convalescent COVID-19. This CDR3 reads CASTTSGGALEQFF. The CDR3 nucleotides read TGTGCCAGCACGACTAGCGGGGGTGCCCTTGAGCAGTTCTTC.